A selection of T cell receptor beta chains follows, all from one sample in a study of cytotoxic CD8 clonotypes in ibrutinib-treated CLL. TCRdb's table, derived via immunoSEQ multiplex PCR, lists solely in-frame clones and lacks some. The sample has 300,000 or so clones, 67% seen once. Sample: PBMCs, taken after 36 months of ibrutinib treatment. These receptors all come from a human donor with chronic lymphocytic leukemia. CDR3s include the opening cysteine and the closing phenylalanine or tryptophan. The D gene is left open where the match is weak. Clone size is stated in some rows and not others, as once, few, many or a class when expanded.

>NA|TRBV5-4|TRBJ1-5|NA
TGTGCCAGCAGCTTGTGGCCGGGAGAGAGCAATCAGCCCCAGCATTTT
CASSLWPGESNQPQHF
>NA|TRBV6-5|TRBJ2-7|NA
TGTGCCAGCAGTTCGGCCAGGGAGCGCTACGAGCAGTACTTC
CASSSARERYEQYF
>NA|TRBV19|TRBJ2-2|NA
TGTGCCAGTAGTCCCTTATTTGGGCCAGGGGCCGGGGAGCTGTTTTTT
CASSPLFGPGAGELFF
>TRBD2|TRBV5-1|TRBJ2-7|NA
TGCGCCAGCAGCTCAGCGGGGGGGCCTCTCCACTACGAGCAGTACTTC
CASSSAGGPLHYEQYF
>NA|TRBV4-1|TRBJ2-2|NA
TGCGCCACCCTTCTTGTGTTGGCAGGGACGGGGACCGGGGAGCTGTTTTTT
CATLLVLAGTGTGELFF
>NA|TRBV18|TRBJ2-3|NA
TGTGCCAGCTCACCACCGGGTGAGTCCACAGATACGCAGTATTTT
CASSPPGESTDTQYF
>TRBD2|TRBV7-6|TRBJ2-1|NA
TGTGCCAGCAGCTCCCGGACTAGCGGGAGGGCAGATAATGAGCAGTTCTTC
CASSSRTSGRADNEQFF
>TRBD1|TRBV2|TRBJ1-1|NA
TGTGCCAGCAGTCGGAGGGACAGTGAAGCTTTCTTT
CASSRRDSEAFF
>NA|TRBV6-5|TRBJ2-7|NA
TGTGCCAGCAGTTACCTGGGGGTCTCCTACGAGCAGTACTTC
CASSYLGVSYEQYF
>NA|TRBV2|TRBJ2-1|NA
TGTGCCACACTCACTGGCGGTGAATACAATGAGCAGTTCTTC
CATLTGGEYNEQFF
>NA|TRBV6-5|TRBJ2-2|NA
TGTGCCAGCAGTAGTGGGGGCGGGAACACCGGGGAGCTGTTTTTT
CASSSGGGNTGELFF
>TRBD2|TRBV5-1|TRBJ2-2|NA
TGCGCCAGCAGCTCCGGGACTAGCCGAACCGGGGAGCTGTTTTTT
CASSSGTSRTGELFF
>NA|TRBV2|TRBJ2-5|NA
TGTGCCAGCAGTCCTGGGATGAGCGAGACCCAGTACTTC
CASSPGMSETQYF
>NA|TRBV5-1|TRBJ2-7|few
TGCGCCAGCAGCTTGGGGGACATGGGCTACGAGCAGTACTTC
CASSLGDMGYEQYF
>NA|TRBV6-5|TRBJ1-2|few
TGTGCCAGCAGTAACACCGACTATGGCTACACCTTC
CASSNTDYGYTF
>NA|TRBV6-6|TRBJ1-2|NA
TGTGCCAGCAGTCGATCCTATGGCTACACCTTC
CASSRSYGYTF
>NA|TRBV29-1|TRBJ2-7|NA
TGCAGCGTTGTTGGGGTTCTGGGCTTATACGAGCAGTACTTC
CSVVGVLGLYEQYF
>TRBD1|TRBV2|TRBJ2-1|NA
TGTGCCAGCAGTGAAGTACAGGGGGGAAACAATGAGCAGTTCTTC
CASSEVQGGNNEQFF
>NA|TRBV6-1|TRBJ2-7|NA
TGTGCCAGCAGTGAACTGGCAGTCAGACGCGACTCCTACGAGCAGTACTTC
CASSELAVRRDSYEQYF
>NA|TRBV28|TRBJ2-3|once
TGTGCCAGCAGTCTTAGCGGAATCACAGATACGCAGTATTTT
CASSLSGITDTQYF
>TRBD2|TRBV15|TRBJ2-7|NA
TGTGCCACCAGCAGAGATCGCGGCGGGAGCGAGCAGTACTTC
CATSRDRGGSEQYF
>TRBD2|TRBV5-4|TRBJ2-5|once
TGTGCCAGCAGCGCCGATCAGAGCGGGGGGGCCGAGACCCAGTACTTC
CASSADQSGGAETQYF
>NA|TRBV11-1|TRBJ2-7|NA
TGTGCCAGCAGCTTAGAGTTCGAGCAGTACTTC
CASSLEFEQYF
>TRBD2|TRBV27|TRBJ2-1|NA
TGTGCCAGCAGTCCCGGACTAGCCTCCTACAATGAGCAGTTCTTC
CASSPGLASYNEQFF
>TRBD1|TRBV6-1|TRBJ2-1|few
TGTGCTAGCAGGGACAGATACAATGAGCAGTTCTTC
CASRDRYNEQFF
>NA|TRBV9|TRBJ2-2|NA
TGTGCCAGCAGCGTAGTACAGAACACCGGGGAGCTGTTTTTT
CASSVVQNTGELFF
>NA|TRBV2|TRBJ2-4|few
TGTGCCAGCAGTGACGGACTAGCCAAAAACATTCAGTACTTC
CASSDGLAKNIQYF
>NA|TRBV19|TRBJ1-2|NA
TGTGCCAGTGGCATCAAGGGGTTCGGCTACACCTTC
CASGIKGFGYTF
>NA|TRBV5-1|TRBJ2-7|NA
TGCGCCAGCAGCTTGCCCGGGAGAGGCTACGAGCAGTACTTC
CASSLPGRGYEQYF
>NA|TRBV28|TRBJ2-1|NA
TGTGCCAGCAGTTTACGAAACTACCGCCATGTGAACAATGAGCAGTTCTTC
CASSLRNYRHVNNEQFF
>NA|TRBV2|TRBJ2-7|few
TGTGCCAGCAGTATGCCCTCCTACGAGCAGTACTTC
CASSMPSYEQYF
>TRBD2|TRBV5-1|TRBJ2-1|NA
TGCGCCAGCAGCTTCGCGGGGGGGCCGCAGTTCTTC
CASSFAGGPQFF
>TRBD1|TRBV4-3|TRBJ1-1|NA
TGCGCCAGCAGCCAGGGGACAGCGAACACTGAAGCTTTCTTT
CASSQGTANTEAFF
>NA|TRBV11-2|TRBJ1-6|NA
TGTGCCAGCAGCTTACACCGGGCTAGGGAAAGAAATTCACCCCTCCACTTT
CASSLHRARERNSPLHF
>NA|TRBV5-4|TRBJ2-5|NA
TGTGCCAGCAGCTTGGTATCAAACCAAGAGACCCAGTACTTC
CASSLVSNQETQYF
>NA|TRBV7-8|TRBJ2-7|few
TGTGCCAGCAGCTTAGTGTCCTACGAGCAGTACTTC
CASSLVSYEQYF
>TRBD2|TRBV7-3|TRBJ2-2|NA
TGTGCCAGCCAAGCGGGGACCTACACCGGGGAGCTGTTTTTT
CASQAGTYTGELFF
>NA|TRBV7-2|TRBJ2-4|few
TGTGCCAGCAGCTTAAGAGCCATAAGGAGTCTAGCCAAAAACATTCAGTACTTC
CASSLRAIRSLAKNIQYF
>TRBD1|TRBV9|TRBJ2-7|NA
TGTGCCAGCAGCCCGCGACAGGGAAGAAACGGCGAGCAGTACTTC
CASSPRQGRNGEQYF
>NA|TRBV9|TRBJ2-2|NA
TGTGCCAGCAGCGCCCAGATATGGACCGGGGAGCTGTTTTTT
CASSAQIWTGELFF
>NA|TRBV19|TRBJ1-6|NA
TGTGCCAGTAGTCTCTGGCAAGACTCCTATAATTCACCCCTCCACTTT
CASSLWQDSYNSPLHF
>NA|TRBV4-1|TRBJ1-1|NA
TGCGCCAGCAGCCAAGATACCCCAGGGAGCTACCGCCGGAACACTGAAGCTTTCTTT
CASSQDTPGSYRRNTEAFF